These T cell receptor beta chains were read from a single sample in a study of T cell responses to AZD1222 COVID-19 vaccine. Clones were sequenced by immunoSEQ multiplex PCR, and TCRdb holds only the in-frame ones, with some missing. The top ten hold 5.6% of the sample, which has about 84,000 clones, about 82% seen once. The sequenced sample was peripheral blood, obtained 28 days after the second AZD1222 dose. The receptors stem from an adult who received the AZD1222 COVID-19 vaccine. CDR3s include the opening cysteine and the closing phenylalanine or tryptophan. Fields, in order: V gene, D gene, clone size, J gene, CDR3 DNA, CDR3 protein. D genes are given only for firm matches. The size entry is marked missing in some rows and otherwise reads once, few, many or a size class.

v_gene: TRBV30; d_gene: NA; abundance: NA; j_gene: TRBJ1-2; CDR3nt: TGTGCCTGGAGTGTAGGGCCGAGGGGCTACACCTTC; CDR3aa: CAWSVGPRGYTF
v_gene: TRBV3-1/TRBV3-2; d_gene: NA; abundance: NA; j_gene: TRBJ1-2; CDR3nt: TGTGCCAGCAGCCAAGAGCCTTCGGGGGCTGGAGGCTACACCTTC; CDR3aa: CASSQEPSGAGGYTF
v_gene: TRBV6-6; d_gene: TRBD1; abundance: NA; j_gene: TRBJ2-7; CDR3nt: TGTGCCAGCAGTCCCCTCCGGACAGGGCCGACCTACGAGCAGTACTTC; CDR3aa: CASSPLRTGPTYEQYF
v_gene: TRBV12-5; d_gene: NA; abundance: NA; j_gene: TRBJ2-1; CDR3nt: TGTGCTAGTGGTTCGGGACTTTACAATGAGCAGTTCTTC; CDR3aa: CASGSGLYNEQFF
v_gene: TRBV3-1/TRBV3-2; d_gene: NA; abundance: few; j_gene: TRBJ2-2; CDR3nt: TGTGCCAGCAGCCAAAGGCAGAAGATTGACACCGGGGAGCTGTTTTTT; CDR3aa: CASSQRQKIDTGELFF
v_gene: TRBV30; d_gene: TRBD2; abundance: NA; j_gene: TRBJ2-1; CDR3nt: TGTGCCTGGAGTTCCAAGCGGGGGGCCTACAATGAGCAGTTCTTC; CDR3aa: CAWSSKRGAYNEQFF
v_gene: TRBV7-9; d_gene: TRBD1; abundance: NA; j_gene: TRBJ1-1; CDR3nt: TGTGCCAGCAGCCGGGACAGGGGGCTATTCTTGAACACTGAAGCTTTCTTT; CDR3aa: CASSRDRGLFLNTEAFF
v_gene: TRBV5-6; d_gene: TRBD2; abundance: NA; j_gene: TRBJ2-1; CDR3nt: TGTGCCAGCAGCTCTTTAGCGGGTGTGGGGATCTACAATGAGCAGTTCTTC; CDR3aa: CASSSLAGVGIYNEQFF
v_gene: TRBV4-2; d_gene: NA; abundance: NA; j_gene: TRBJ2-7; CDR3nt: TGTGCCAGCAGGGGGAGACTAGTAATAGCCTACGAGCAGTACTTC; CDR3aa: CASRGRLVIAYEQYF
v_gene: TRBV9; d_gene: TRBD2; abundance: NA; j_gene: TRBJ2-3; CDR3nt: TGTGCCAGCAGCTTATGGACTAGCGGGGGAACAGATACGCAGTATTTT; CDR3aa: CASSLWTSGGTDTQYF
v_gene: TRBV19; d_gene: NA; abundance: NA; j_gene: TRBJ1-4; CDR3nt: TGTGCCAGTAGAAACCATGGGGGGCGGACGGAGGAAAAACTGTTTTTT; CDR3aa: CASRNHGGRTEEKLFF
v_gene: TRBV28; d_gene: NA; abundance: once; j_gene: TRBJ1-2; CDR3nt: TGTGCCAGCAGTTCGGTGGGGGCTGGCTATGGCTACACCTTC; CDR3aa: CASSSVGAGYGYTF
v_gene: TRBV29-1; d_gene: NA; abundance: NA; j_gene: TRBJ2-3; CDR3nt: TGCAGCGCTACCGGAGGGCGGGCCGCTTTCGGCACAGATACGCAGTATTTT; CDR3aa: CSATGGRAAFGTDTQYF
v_gene: TRBV5-4; d_gene: TRBD1; abundance: NA; j_gene: TRBJ2-5; CDR3nt: TGTGCCAGCAGCCCGGGACAGCAAGAGACCCAGTACTTC; CDR3aa: CASSPGQQETQYF
v_gene: TRBV27; d_gene: TRBD1; abundance: once; j_gene: TRBJ2-4; CDR3nt: TGTGCCAGCAGTCCATGGACAGGCGTTCAAAACATTCAGTACTTC; CDR3aa: CASSPWTGVQNIQYF
v_gene: TRBV6-5; d_gene: NA; abundance: NA; j_gene: TRBJ1-1; CDR3nt: TGTGCCAGCAGCCCAGGATCGGGGACCACTGAAGCTTTCTTT; CDR3aa: CASSPGSGTTEAFF
v_gene: TRBV27; d_gene: TRBD1; abundance: NA; j_gene: TRBJ2-2; CDR3nt: TGTGCCAGCAGACAGGGGGCCTCGAACACCGGGGAGCTGTTTTTT; CDR3aa: CASRQGASNTGELFF
v_gene: TRBV6-5; d_gene: NA; abundance: few; j_gene: TRBJ2-7; CDR3nt: TGTGCCAGCAGTTACAACCCCCGGACATCCGAACAGTACTTC; CDR3aa: CASSYNPRTSEQYF
v_gene: TRBV11-2; d_gene: NA; abundance: NA; j_gene: TRBJ1-1; CDR3nt: TGTGCCAGCAGCTCCCCCAGTCAGAACACTGAAGCTTTCTTT; CDR3aa: CASSSPSQNTEAFF
v_gene: TRBV5-1; d_gene: NA; abundance: NA; j_gene: TRBJ1-4; CDR3nt: TGCGCCAGCAACACGGGCCGAGCGGATGAAAAACTGTTTTTT; CDR3aa: CASNTGRADEKLFF
v_gene: TRBV11-3; d_gene: NA; abundance: NA; j_gene: TRBJ1-1; CDR3nt: TGTGCCAGCAGCTTAGGGCCCCAGACTGAAGCTTTCTTT; CDR3aa: CASSLGPQTEAFF
v_gene: TRBV5-5; d_gene: NA; abundance: few; j_gene: TRBJ1-2; CDR3nt: TGTGCCAGCAGGGGGGCCAGTGCAACCTATGGCTACACCTTC; CDR3aa: CASRGASATYGYTF
v_gene: TRBV13; d_gene: TRBD2; abundance: NA; j_gene: TRBJ2-2; CDR3nt: TGTGCCAGCAGCCCGGCGGCTAGCGGGAGATTCGCCGGGGAGCTGTTTTTT; CDR3aa: CASSPAASGRFAGELFF
v_gene: TRBV19; d_gene: NA; abundance: NA; j_gene: TRBJ1-1; CDR3nt: TGTGCCAGTAGTATAAGAGAACACACTGAAGCTTTCTTT; CDR3aa: CASSIREHTEAFF
v_gene: TRBV16; d_gene: NA; abundance: NA; j_gene: TRBJ2-2; CDR3nt: TGTGCCAGCAGCCAATCCAGGGCCACCGGGGAGCTGTTTTTT; CDR3aa: CASSQSRATGELFF
v_gene: TRBV5-6; d_gene: NA; abundance: NA; j_gene: TRBJ1-5; CDR3nt: TGTGCCAGCAGCTTGGGGGCCAATCAGCCCCAGCATTTT; CDR3aa: CASSLGANQPQHF
v_gene: TRBV6-5; d_gene: NA; abundance: NA; j_gene: TRBJ1-1; CDR3nt: TGTGCCAGCAGTTACTCGAGGGCGAACACTGAAGCTTTCTTT; CDR3aa: CASSYSRANTEAFF
v_gene: TRBV28; d_gene: NA; abundance: NA; j_gene: TRBJ1-4; CDR3nt: TGTGCCAGCAGTTTACCCCTAAGGGGACGGGAAAAACTGTTTTTT; CDR3aa: CASSLPLRGREKLFF
v_gene: TRBV12-5; d_gene: TRBD2; abundance: NA; j_gene: TRBJ2-1; CDR3nt: TGTGCTAGTGGTTTGGGGGGACTAGCGGAACAGTTCTTC; CDR3aa: CASGLGGLAEQFF
v_gene: TRBV28; d_gene: NA; abundance: NA; j_gene: TRBJ1-2; CDR3nt: TGTGCCAGCAGGGAGGGCACAGACCACGCTCTCTACACCTTC; CDR3aa: CASREGTDHALYTF
v_gene: TRBV28; d_gene: NA; abundance: NA; j_gene: TRBJ2-7; CDR3nt: TGTGCCAGCACCCACATATACGAGCAGTACTTC; CDR3aa: CASTHIYEQYF
v_gene: TRBV3-1/TRBV3-2; d_gene: TRBD2; abundance: medium-sized; j_gene: TRBJ2-1; CDR3nt: TGTGCCAGCAGCCAAGATATTACTAGCGGGGGGAACTACAATGAGCAGTTCTTC; CDR3aa: CASSQDITSGGNYNEQFF
v_gene: TRBV5-1; d_gene: NA; abundance: NA; j_gene: TRBJ2-1; CDR3nt: TGCGCCAGCAGCTCAGGGCCAGCTTCATACAATGAGCAGTTCTTC; CDR3aa: CASSSGPASYNEQFF
v_gene: TRBV5-1; d_gene: TRBD1; abundance: NA; j_gene: TRBJ2-5; CDR3nt: TGCGCCAGTGGGACAGGGAACTCGGAGACCCAGTACTTC; CDR3aa: CASGTGNSETQYF
v_gene: TRBV28; d_gene: NA; abundance: NA; j_gene: TRBJ1-2; CDR3nt: TGTGCCAGCAGCCAGGGGAACTATGGCTACACCTTC; CDR3aa: CASSQGNYGYTF
v_gene: TRBV28; d_gene: NA; abundance: few; j_gene: TRBJ2-7; CDR3nt: TGTGCCAGCAATGGGGGTAGAAACGAGCAGTACTTC; CDR3aa: CASNGGRNEQYF
v_gene: TRBV6-5; d_gene: NA; abundance: NA; j_gene: TRBJ2-7; CDR3nt: TGTGCCAGCAGTTACGGCAACTCCTACGAGCAGTACTTC; CDR3aa: CASSYGNSYEQYF
v_gene: TRBV7-6; d_gene: NA; abundance: NA; j_gene: TRBJ1-3; CDR3nt: TGTGCCAGCAGCTTAGCGCAGGGAATCTCTGGAAACACCATATATTTT; CDR3aa: CASSLAQGISGNTIYF
v_gene: TRBV5-4; d_gene: NA; abundance: NA; j_gene: TRBJ2-4; CDR3nt: TGTGCCAGCAGCTTAGGCCCCAACATTCAGTACTTC; CDR3aa: CASSLGPNIQYF
v_gene: TRBV19; d_gene: NA; abundance: NA; j_gene: TRBJ1-5; CDR3nt: TGTGCCAGTAGTGCCCCCCCGGGGCCCCAGCATTTT; CDR3aa: CASSAPPGPQHF
v_gene: TRBV5-4; d_gene: TRBD1; abundance: few; j_gene: TRBJ1-2; CDR3nt: TGTGCCAGCAGCTTGCGGACTGGGACAGGGGTGTCTCTAGCTAACTATGGCTACACCTTC; CDR3aa: CASSLRTGTGVSLANYGYTF
v_gene: TRBV6-5; d_gene: NA; abundance: NA; j_gene: TRBJ1-1; CDR3nt: TGTGCCAGCAGTTACTTGGGGACCTTGAACACTGAAGCTTTCTTT; CDR3aa: CASSYLGTLNTEAFF
v_gene: TRBV18; d_gene: TRBD1; abundance: NA; j_gene: TRBJ1-2; CDR3nt: TGTGCCAGCTCACCAGGGGTAGGGGGCGCGAACTATGGCTACACCTTC; CDR3aa: CASSPGVGGANYGYTF
v_gene: TRBV27; d_gene: TRBD1; abundance: NA; j_gene: TRBJ2-7; CDR3nt: TGTGCCAGCAGTTTCAAACCGGGACAGGGGGTCCGCGAGCAGTACTTC; CDR3aa: CASSFKPGQGVREQYF
v_gene: TRBV6-5; d_gene: NA; abundance: NA; j_gene: TRBJ1-4; CDR3nt: TGTGCCAGCAGTAGCGGGGGGTTTGGAGAAAAACTGTTTTTT; CDR3aa: CASSSGGFGEKLFF
v_gene: TRBV6-1; d_gene: TRBD1; abundance: NA; j_gene: TRBJ2-7; CDR3nt: TGTGCCAGCAGTGAAGCGATGGGACAGGGGGAGCAGTACTTC; CDR3aa: CASSEAMGQGEQYF
v_gene: TRBV14; d_gene: NA; abundance: NA; j_gene: TRBJ1-2; CDR3nt: TGTGCCAGCAGCCCTGGGACAAGCTATGGCTACACCTTC; CDR3aa: CASSPGTSYGYTF
v_gene: TRBV19; d_gene: TRBD1; abundance: NA; j_gene: TRBJ2-2; CDR3nt: TGTGCCAGTAGGGACAGGCCGAACACCGGGGAGCTGTTTTTT; CDR3aa: CASRDRPNTGELFF
v_gene: TRBV30; d_gene: NA; abundance: NA; j_gene: TRBJ2-7; CDR3nt: TGTGCCTGGAGTGTCCGGATAGCAGGAGAGCAGTACTTC; CDR3aa: CAWSVRIAGEQYF
v_gene: TRBV5-6; d_gene: NA; abundance: NA; j_gene: TRBJ2-3; CDR3nt: TGTGCCAGCAGCTTGCCAGGGATAAGCACAGATACGCAGTATTTT; CDR3aa: CASSLPGISTDTQYF
v_gene: TRBV30; d_gene: NA; abundance: NA; j_gene: TRBJ1-3; CDR3nt: TGTGCCTGCTTGGTTGGGGGCTCTGGAAACACCATATATTTT; CDR3aa: CACLVGGSGNTIYF
v_gene: TRBV2; d_gene: NA; abundance: NA; j_gene: TRBJ1-1; CDR3nt: TGTGCCAGCAGCGTATCAGGGGCGGACACTGAAGCTTTCTTT; CDR3aa: CASSVSGADTEAFF
v_gene: TRBV4-2; d_gene: NA; abundance: NA; j_gene: TRBJ1-1; CDR3nt: TGTGCCAGCAGCCAAGACCCACTGAACACTGAAGCTTTCTTT; CDR3aa: CASSQDPLNTEAFF
v_gene: TRBV29-1; d_gene: TRBD1; abundance: few; j_gene: TRBJ1-2; CDR3nt: TGCAGCGTTGAACTGGCCAGGGGGGACTATGGCTACACCTTC; CDR3aa: CSVELARGDYGYTF
v_gene: TRBV28; d_gene: NA; abundance: NA; j_gene: TRBJ1-1; CDR3nt: TGTGCCAGCAGTTTATGGGGAGGGCCCATTGGGAAAAACACTGAAGCTTTCTTT; CDR3aa: CASSLWGGPIGKNTEAFF
v_gene: TRBV6-5; d_gene: NA; abundance: NA; j_gene: TRBJ1-5; CDR3nt: TGTGCCAGCAGTTACTCGAGGGGGGTCCAGCCCCAGCATTTT; CDR3aa: CASSYSRGVQPQHF
v_gene: TRBV10-3; d_gene: TRBD2; abundance: NA; j_gene: TRBJ2-2; CDR3nt: TGTGCCATCAGCGCCTCTAGCGGGGGGGCGGGGGAGCTGTTTTTT; CDR3aa: CAISASSGGAGELFF
v_gene: TRBV3-1/TRBV3-2; d_gene: TRBD2; abundance: NA; j_gene: TRBJ2-1; CDR3nt: TGTGCCAGCAGCCGAGACGAGGCTAGCGGGAGGGGGTCCTACAATGAGCAGTTCTTC; CDR3aa: CASSRDEASGRGSYNEQFF
v_gene: TRBV28; d_gene: NA; abundance: NA; j_gene: TRBJ2-1; CDR3nt: TGTGCCAGCAGTTCCGAACAGGCTCTGGGGGACAATGAGCAGTTCTTC; CDR3aa: CASSSEQALGDNEQFF
v_gene: TRBV10-3; d_gene: TRBD2; abundance: NA; j_gene: TRBJ2-7; CDR3nt: TGTGCCATCAGCCACAGGTTGTTCGCTAGCGGGAGCGCATGGTTTAACGAGCAGTACTTC; CDR3aa: CAISHRLFASGSAWFNEQYF